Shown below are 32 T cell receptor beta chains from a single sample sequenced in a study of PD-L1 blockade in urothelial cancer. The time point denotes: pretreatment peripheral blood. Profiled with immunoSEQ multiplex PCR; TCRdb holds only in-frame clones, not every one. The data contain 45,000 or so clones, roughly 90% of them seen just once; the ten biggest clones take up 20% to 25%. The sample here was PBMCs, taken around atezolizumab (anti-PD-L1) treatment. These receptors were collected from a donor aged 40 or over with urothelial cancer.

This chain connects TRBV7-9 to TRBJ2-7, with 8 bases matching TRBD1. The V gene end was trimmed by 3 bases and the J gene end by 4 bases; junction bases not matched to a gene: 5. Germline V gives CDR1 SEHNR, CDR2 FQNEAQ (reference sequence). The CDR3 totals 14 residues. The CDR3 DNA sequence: TGTGCCAGCAGCTTCCGACAGGGGCAGTACGAGCAGTACTTC. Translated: CASSFRQGQYEQYF. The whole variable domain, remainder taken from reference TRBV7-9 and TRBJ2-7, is DTGVSQNPRHKITKRGQNVTFRCDPISEHNRLYWYRQTLGQGPEFLTYFQNEAQLEKSRLLSDRFSAERPKGSFSTLEIQRTEQGDSAMYLCASSFRQGQYEQYFGPGTRLTVT.

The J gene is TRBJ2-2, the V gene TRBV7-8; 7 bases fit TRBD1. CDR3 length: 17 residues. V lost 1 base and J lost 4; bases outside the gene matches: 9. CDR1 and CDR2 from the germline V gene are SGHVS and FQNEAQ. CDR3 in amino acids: CASSLGLLAGGTGELFF. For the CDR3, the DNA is TGTGCCAGCAGCTTAGGCTTGTTGGCAGGGGGCACCGGGGAGCTGTTTTTT.

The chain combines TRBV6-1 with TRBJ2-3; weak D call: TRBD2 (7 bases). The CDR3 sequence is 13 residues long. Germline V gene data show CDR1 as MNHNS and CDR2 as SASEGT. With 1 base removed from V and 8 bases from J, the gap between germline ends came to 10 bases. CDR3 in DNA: TGTGCCAGCAGTGAAGGGGGGGGCGCTACGCAGTATTTT. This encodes CASSEGGGATQYF.

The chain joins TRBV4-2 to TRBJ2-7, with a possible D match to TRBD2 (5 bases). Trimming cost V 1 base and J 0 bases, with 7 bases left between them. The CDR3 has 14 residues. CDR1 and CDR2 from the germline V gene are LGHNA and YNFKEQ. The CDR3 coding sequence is TGTGCCAGCAGCCAAGGGGGAGACTCCTACGAGCAGTACTTC. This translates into CASSQGGDSYEQYF.

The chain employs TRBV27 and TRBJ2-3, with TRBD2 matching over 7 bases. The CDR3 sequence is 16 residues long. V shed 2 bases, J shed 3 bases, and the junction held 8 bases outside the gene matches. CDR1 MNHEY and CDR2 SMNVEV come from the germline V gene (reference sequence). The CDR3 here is CASSLGLAVGTDTQYF. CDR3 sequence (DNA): TGTGCCAGCAGTTTAGGGCTAGCGGTAGGAACAGATACGCAGTATTTT.

The CDR3 bases are TGTGCCAGCAGCTTGGATGCGGGAGGTAGTCGGAGGACCCAGTACTTC. This codes for CASSLDAGGSRRTQYF. The chain employs TRBV7-2 and TRBJ2-5, with 8 bases identical to TRBD2. The V and J ends lost 3 bases and 7 bases, in that order; junction bases with no gene match: 13. Germline V gives CDR1 SGHTA, CDR2 FQGNSA. The CDR3 is 16 amino acids.

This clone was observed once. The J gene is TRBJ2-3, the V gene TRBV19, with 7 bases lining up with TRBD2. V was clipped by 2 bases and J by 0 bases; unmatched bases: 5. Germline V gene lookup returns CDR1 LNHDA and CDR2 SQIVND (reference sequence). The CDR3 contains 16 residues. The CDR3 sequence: CASSIRWRGSTDTQYF. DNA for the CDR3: TGTGCCAGTAGTATACGGTGGCGGGGGAGCACAGATACGCAGTATTTT. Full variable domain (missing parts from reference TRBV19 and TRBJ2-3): DGGITQSPKYLFRKEGQNVTLSCEQNLNHDAMYWYRQDPGQGLRLIYYSQIVNDFQKGDIAEGYSVSREKKESFPLTVTSAQKNPTAFYLCASSIRWRGSTDTQYFGPGTRLTVL.

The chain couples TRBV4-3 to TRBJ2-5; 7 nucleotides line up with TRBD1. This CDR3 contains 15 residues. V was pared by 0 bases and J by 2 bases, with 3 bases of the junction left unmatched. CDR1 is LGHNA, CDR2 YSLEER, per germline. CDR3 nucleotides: TGCGCCAGCAGCCAAGATGGGACAGCACAAGAGACCCAGTACTTC. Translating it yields CASSQDGTAQETQYF.

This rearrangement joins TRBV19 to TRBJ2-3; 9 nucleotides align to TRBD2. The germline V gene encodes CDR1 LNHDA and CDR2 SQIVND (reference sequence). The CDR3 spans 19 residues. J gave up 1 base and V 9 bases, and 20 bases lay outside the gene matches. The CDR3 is CASRGGTSGRPAGTDTQYF. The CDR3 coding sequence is TGTGCCAGCCGGGGGGGAACTAGCGGGCGCCCGGCGGGCACAGATACGCAGTATTTT.

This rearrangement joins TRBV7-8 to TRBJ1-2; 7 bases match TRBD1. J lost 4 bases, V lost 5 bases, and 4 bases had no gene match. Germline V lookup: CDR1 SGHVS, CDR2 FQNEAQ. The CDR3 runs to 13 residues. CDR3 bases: TGTGCCAGCAGCCCCACAGGGGTCTATGGCTACACCTTC. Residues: CASSPTGVYGYTF.

CDR3 DNA sequence: TGCAGCGGTGGCGGGACAGGGGGCTACAATGAGCAGTTCTTC. Translation gives CSGGGTGGYNEQFF. J is TRBJ2-1 and V is TRBV29-1; TRBD1 matches at 11 bases. The CDR3 has 14 amino acids. V trimming: 7 bases; J trimming: 3 bases; junction bases outside the gene matches: 5. Germline lookup yields CDR1 SQVTM and CDR2 ANQGSEA.

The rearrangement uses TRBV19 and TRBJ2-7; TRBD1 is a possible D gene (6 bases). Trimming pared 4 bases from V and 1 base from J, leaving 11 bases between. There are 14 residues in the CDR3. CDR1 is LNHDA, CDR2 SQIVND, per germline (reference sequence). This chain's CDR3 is CASSRGTTSYEQYF. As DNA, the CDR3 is TGTGCCAGTAGTAGAGGGACAACATCCTACGAGCAGTACTTC.

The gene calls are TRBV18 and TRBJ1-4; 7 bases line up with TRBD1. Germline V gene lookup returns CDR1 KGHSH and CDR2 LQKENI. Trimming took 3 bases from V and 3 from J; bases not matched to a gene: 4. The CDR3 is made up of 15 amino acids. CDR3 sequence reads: CASSPGGQSNEKLFF. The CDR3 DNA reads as TGTGCCAGCTCACCGGGGGGACAGTCTAATGAAAAACTGTTTTTT.

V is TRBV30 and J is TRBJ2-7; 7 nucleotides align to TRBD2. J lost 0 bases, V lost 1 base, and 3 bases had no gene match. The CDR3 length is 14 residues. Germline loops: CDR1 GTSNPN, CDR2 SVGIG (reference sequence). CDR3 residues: CAWSGGGSSYEQYF. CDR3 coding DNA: TGTGCCTGGAGTGGGGGCGGGAGCTCCTACGAGCAGTACTTC.

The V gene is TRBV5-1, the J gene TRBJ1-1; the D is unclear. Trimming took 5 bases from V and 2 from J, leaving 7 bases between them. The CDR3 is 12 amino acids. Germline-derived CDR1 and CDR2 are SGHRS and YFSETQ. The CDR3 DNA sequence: TGCGCCAGCAGACAAACAAACACTGAAGCTTTCTTT. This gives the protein CASRQTNTEAFF.

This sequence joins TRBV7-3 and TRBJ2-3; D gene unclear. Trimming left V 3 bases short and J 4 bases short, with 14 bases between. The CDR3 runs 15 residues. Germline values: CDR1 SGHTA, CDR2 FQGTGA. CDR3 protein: CASSFLARPSDTQYF. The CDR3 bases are TGTGCCAGCAGCTTCTTGGCTAGACCTTCAGATACGCAGTATTTT.

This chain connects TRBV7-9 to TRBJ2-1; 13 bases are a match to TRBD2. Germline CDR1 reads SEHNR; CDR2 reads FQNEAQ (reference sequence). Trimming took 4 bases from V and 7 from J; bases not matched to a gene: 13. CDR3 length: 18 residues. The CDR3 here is CASSSQVRTSGSGNEQFF. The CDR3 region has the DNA TGTGCCAGCAGCTCCCAGGTTCGGACTAGCGGGAGTGGTAATGAGCAGTTCTTC.

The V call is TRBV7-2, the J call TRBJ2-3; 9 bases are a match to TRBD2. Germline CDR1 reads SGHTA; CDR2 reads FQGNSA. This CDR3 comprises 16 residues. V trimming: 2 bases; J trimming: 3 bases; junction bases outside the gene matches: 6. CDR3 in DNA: TGTGCCAGCAGCTTACCGGGACTAGCTAATACAGATACGCAGTATTTT. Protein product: CASSLPGLANTDTQYF.

The CDR3 bases are TGTGCCAGCAGCCTGACAGGCCACGAGCAGTACTTC. Translated, it gives CASSLTGHEQYF. The chain uses TRBV6-1 and TRBJ2-7, with a weak D call TRBD1 (6 bases). V shed 6 bases and J shed 5 bases, with 11 bases lying between them. Germline loops: CDR1 MNHNS, CDR2 SASEGT. CDR3 length: 12 residues.

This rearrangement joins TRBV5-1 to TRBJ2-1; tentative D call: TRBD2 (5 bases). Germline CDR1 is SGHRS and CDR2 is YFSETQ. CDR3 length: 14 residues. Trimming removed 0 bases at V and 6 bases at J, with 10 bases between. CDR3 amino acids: CASSLERHRNEQFF. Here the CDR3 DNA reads TGCGCCAGCAGCTTGGAGCGGCACCGCAATGAGCAGTTCTTC.

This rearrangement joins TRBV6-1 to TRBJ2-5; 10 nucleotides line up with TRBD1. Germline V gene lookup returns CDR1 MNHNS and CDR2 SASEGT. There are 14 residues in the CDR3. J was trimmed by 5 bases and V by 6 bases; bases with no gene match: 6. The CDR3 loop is CASRRQGARETQYF. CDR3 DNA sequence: TGTGCCAGCAGGAGACAGGGGGCTCGGGAGACCCAGTACTTC.

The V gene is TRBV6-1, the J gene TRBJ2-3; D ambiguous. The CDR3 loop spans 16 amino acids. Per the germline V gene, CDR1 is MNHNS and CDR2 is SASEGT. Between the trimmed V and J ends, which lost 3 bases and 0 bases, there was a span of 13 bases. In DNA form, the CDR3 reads TGTGCCAGCAGTGAGTGGGCGAGCTCTAGCACAGATACGCAGTATTTT. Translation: CASSEWASSSTDTQYF.

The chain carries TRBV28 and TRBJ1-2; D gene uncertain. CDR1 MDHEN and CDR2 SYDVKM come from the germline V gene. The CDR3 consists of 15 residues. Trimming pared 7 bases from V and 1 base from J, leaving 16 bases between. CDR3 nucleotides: TGTGCCAGCACACCTTGGGCGACGGATAACTATGGCTACACCTTC. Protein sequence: CASTPWATDNYGYTF.

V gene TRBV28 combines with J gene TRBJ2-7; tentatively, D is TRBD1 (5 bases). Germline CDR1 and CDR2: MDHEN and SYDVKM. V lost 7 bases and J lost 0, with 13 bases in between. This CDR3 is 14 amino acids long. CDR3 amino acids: CASTQGRSSYEQYF. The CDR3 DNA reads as TGTGCCAGCACTCAGGGCAGGTCCTCCTACGAGCAGTACTTC.

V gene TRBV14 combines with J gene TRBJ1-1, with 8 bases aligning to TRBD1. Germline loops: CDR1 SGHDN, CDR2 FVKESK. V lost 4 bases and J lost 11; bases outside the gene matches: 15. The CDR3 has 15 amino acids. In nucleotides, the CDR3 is TGTGCCAGCAGCCGCATGACAGGGGTCGGGCTGTGGGCTTTCTTT. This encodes CASSRMTGVGLWAFF.

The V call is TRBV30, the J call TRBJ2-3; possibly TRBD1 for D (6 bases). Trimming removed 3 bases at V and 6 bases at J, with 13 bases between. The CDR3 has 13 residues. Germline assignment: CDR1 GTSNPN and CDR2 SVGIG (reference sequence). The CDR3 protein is CAWSIQGSDTQYF. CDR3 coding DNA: TGTGCCTGGAGCATCCAGGGGTCCGATACGCAGTATTTT.

DNA for the CDR3: TGTGCCAGCAGTTACTCTCCCGGGGGGTCGGGCAATGAGCAGTTCTTC. Its protein product is CASSYSPGGSGNEQFF. This chain connects TRBV6-6 to TRBJ2-1; 7 nucleotides line up with TRBD2. The CDR3 consists of 16 residues. Germline lookup yields CDR1 MNHNY and CDR2 SVGAGI (reference sequence). V was clipped by 0 bases and J by 6 bases; unmatched bases: 8.

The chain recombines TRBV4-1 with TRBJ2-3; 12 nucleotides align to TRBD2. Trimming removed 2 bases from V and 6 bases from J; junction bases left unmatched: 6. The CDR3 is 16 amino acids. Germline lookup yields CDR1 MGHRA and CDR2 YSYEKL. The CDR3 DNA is TGCGCCAGCAGCCAATCTTCACTAGCGGGAGGTGATACGCAGTATTTT. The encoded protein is CASSQSSLAGGDTQYF.

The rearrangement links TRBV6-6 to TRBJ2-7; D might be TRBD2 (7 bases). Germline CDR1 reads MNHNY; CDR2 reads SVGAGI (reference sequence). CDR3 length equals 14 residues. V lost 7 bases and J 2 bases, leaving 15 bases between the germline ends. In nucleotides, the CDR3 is TGTGCCAGCACCCTGGGGGGGCCCCCCTACGAGCAGTACTTC. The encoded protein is CASTLGGPPYEQYF.

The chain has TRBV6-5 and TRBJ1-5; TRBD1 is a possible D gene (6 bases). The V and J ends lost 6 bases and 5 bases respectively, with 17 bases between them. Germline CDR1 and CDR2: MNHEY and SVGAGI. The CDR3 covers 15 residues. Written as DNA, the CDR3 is TGTGCCAGCAGCCCCCGGGCCCAGGGGCATCAGCCCCAGCATTTT. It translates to CASSPRAQGHQPQHF.

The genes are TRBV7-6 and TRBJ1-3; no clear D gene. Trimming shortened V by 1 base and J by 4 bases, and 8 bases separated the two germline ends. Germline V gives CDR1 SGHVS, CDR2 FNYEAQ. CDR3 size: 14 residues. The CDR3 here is CASSLVAGGNTIYF. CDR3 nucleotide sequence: TGTGCCAGCAGCTTAGTCGCAGGAGGAAACACCATATATTTT.

Written as DNA, the CDR3 is TGTGCCAGCATCATCGGGACCCCAGGGGCAGATACGCAGTATTTT. It encodes CASIIGTPGADTQYF. The rearrangement joins TRBV6-7 to TRBJ2-3; perhaps TRBD1 as D (6 bases). TRBV6-7 is known as an ORF, though its function is uncertain. This CDR3 contains 15 residues. The V and J ends lost 7 bases and 4 bases respectively, with 18 bases between them.